Only a few counts were recorded for the clone carrying this TCR beta chain. Its antigen is as yet unknown. The sample comes from a study of T-cell memory formation after mild COVID-19. TCR alpha and TCR beta cDNA libraries carrying sample barcodes and UMIs were produced by 5'RACE using constant-segment primers. Each CDR3 protein gets one entry after TCRdb re-called the 5' RACE reads with MiXCR. The sample consists of 100,000 to 120,000 distinct CDR3 sequences, approximately 21% of them appearing once. Looked up from germline, CDR1 is MNHEY and CDR2 is SVGAGI. The CDR3 is made up of 16 amino acids. V lost 6 bases to trimming and J lost 2 bases; unmatched junction nucleotides: 4. The study, taken as a whole, reports: There was a balanced CD4/CD8 profile in clones contracting day 15 to 85, and later expanders leaned CD4+. Nothing showed for sure that second-wave clones peaking on day 37 were SARS-CoV-2 specific.

The TCR was taken from a man between 18 and 29 years old who had mild COVID-19 (a few samples of this study predate the infection). Cell type and time point are not known. The sequencing sample was made of PBMCs or a T cell subset sorted from them (not recorded which). V is TRBV6-5 and J is TRBJ2-2; the match to TRBD2 covers 12 bases. DNA of the CDR3: TGTGCCAGCAGCCAGACTAGCGGGGGAAACACCGGGGAGCTGTTTTTT. It codes for CASSQTSGGNTGELFF.